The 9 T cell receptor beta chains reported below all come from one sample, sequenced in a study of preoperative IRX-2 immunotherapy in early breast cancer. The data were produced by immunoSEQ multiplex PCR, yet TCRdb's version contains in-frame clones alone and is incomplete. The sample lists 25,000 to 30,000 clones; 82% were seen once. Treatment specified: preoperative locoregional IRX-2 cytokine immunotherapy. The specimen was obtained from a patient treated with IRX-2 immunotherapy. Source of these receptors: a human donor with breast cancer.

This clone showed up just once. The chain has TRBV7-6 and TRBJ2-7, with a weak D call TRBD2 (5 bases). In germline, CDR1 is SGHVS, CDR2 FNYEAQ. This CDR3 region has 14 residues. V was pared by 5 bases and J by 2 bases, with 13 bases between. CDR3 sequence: CASSPLGRAYEQYF. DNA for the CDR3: TGTGCCAGCAGCCCTCTAGGGAGAGCCTACGAGCAGTACTTC.

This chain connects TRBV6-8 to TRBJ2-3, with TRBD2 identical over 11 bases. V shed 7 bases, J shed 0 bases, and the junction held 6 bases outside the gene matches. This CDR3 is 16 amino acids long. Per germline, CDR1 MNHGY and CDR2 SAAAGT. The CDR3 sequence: CASTRRLAGSTDTQYF. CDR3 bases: TGTGCCAGCACCCGAAGACTAGCGGGGAGCACAGATACGCAGTATTTT.

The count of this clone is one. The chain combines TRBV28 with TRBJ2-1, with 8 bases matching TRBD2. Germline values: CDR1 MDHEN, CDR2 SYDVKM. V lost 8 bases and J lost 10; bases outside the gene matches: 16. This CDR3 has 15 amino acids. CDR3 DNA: TGTGCCAGCTTACCCGGGACTAGAGGTTTCAACGAGCAGTTCTTC. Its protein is CASLPGTRGFNEQFF.

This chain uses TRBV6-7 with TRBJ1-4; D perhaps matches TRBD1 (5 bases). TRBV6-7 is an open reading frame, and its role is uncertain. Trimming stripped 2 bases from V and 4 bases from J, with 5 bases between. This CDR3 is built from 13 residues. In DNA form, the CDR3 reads TGTGCCAGCAGTTACAGGGGTAATGAAAAACTGTTTTTT. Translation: CASSYRGNEKLFF.

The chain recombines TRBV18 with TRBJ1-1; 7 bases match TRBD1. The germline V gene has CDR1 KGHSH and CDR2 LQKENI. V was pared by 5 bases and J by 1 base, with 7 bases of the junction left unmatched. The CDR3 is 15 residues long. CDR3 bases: TGTGCCAGCTCATTGGGAACAGGGGCGAACACTGAAGCTTTCTTT. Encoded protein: CASSLGTGANTEAFF.

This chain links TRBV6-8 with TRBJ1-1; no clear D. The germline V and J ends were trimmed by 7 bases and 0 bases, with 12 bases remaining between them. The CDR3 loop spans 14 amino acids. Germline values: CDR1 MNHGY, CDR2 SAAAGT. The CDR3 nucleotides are TGTGCCAGCACACGCGTGAACATGAACACTGAAGCTTTCTTT. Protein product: CASTRVNMNTEAFF.

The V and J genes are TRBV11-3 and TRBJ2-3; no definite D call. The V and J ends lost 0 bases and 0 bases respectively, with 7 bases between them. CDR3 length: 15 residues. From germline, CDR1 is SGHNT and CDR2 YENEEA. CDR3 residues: CASSLEGSSTDTQYF. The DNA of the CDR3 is TGTGCCAGCAGCTTAGAGGGGTCTAGCACAGATACGCAGTATTTT.

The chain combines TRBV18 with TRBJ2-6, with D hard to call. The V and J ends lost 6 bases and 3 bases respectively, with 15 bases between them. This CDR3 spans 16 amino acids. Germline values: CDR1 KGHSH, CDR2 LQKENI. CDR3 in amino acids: CASSPLPMSGANVLTF. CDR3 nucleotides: TGTGCCAGCTCCCCCCTCCCTATGAGTGGGGCCAACGTCCTGACTTTC.

The CDR3 loop reads CASSPQDLRNIQYF. CDR3 DNA: TGTGCCAGCAGCCCACAGGACTTGAGGAACATTCAGTACTTC. This chain links TRBV14 with TRBJ2-4; tentatively, D is TRBD1 or TRBD2 (5 bases each). CDR1 SGHDN and CDR2 FVKESK come from the germline V gene. The CDR3 runs 14 residues. V lost 4 bases and J lost 7, with 14 bases in between. The full variable domain, rest sourced from reference TRBV14 and TRBJ2-4, is EAGVTQFPSHSVIEKGQTVTLRCDPISGHDNLYWYRRVMGKEIKFLLHFVKESKQDESGMPNNRFLAERTGGTYSTLKVQPAELEDSGVYFCASSPQDLRNIQYFGAGTRLSVL.